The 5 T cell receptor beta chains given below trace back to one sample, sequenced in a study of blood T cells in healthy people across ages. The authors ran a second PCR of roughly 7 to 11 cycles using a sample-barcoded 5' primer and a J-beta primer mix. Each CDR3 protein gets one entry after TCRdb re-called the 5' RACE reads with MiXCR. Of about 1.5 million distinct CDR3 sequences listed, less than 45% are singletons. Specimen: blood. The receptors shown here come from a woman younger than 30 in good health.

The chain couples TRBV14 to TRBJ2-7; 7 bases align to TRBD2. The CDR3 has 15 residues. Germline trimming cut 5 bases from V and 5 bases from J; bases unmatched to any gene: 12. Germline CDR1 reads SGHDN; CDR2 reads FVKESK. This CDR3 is CASSTGTTSIDEQYF. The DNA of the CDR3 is TGTGCCAGCAGCACCGGGACTACATCTATCGACGAGCAGTACTTC.

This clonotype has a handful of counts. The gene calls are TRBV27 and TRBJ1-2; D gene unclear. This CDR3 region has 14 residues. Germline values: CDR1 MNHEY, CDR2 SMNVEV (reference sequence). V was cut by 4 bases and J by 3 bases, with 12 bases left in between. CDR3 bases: TGTGCCAGCAGTTCCATAGGATCCGACTATGGCTACACCTTC. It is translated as CASSSIGSDYGYTF.

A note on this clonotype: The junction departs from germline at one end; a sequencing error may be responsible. This chain's CDR3 is CASSNSPAGRSVGEAFF. DNA for the CDR3: TGTGCCAGCAGTAACTCCCCGGCCGGTCGGTCGGTTGGTGAAGCTTTCTTT. The chain joins TRBV6-5 to TRBJ1-1; D remains unclear. Per germline, CDR1 MNHEY and CDR2 SVGAGI. The CDR3 sequence is 17 residues long.

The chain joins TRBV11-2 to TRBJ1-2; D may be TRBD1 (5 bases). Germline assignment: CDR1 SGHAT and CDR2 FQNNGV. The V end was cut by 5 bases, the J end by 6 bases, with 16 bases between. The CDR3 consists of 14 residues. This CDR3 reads CASSPRAGWNGYTF. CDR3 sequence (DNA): TGTGCCAGCAGCCCCCGGGCAGGGTGGAATGGCTACACCTTC.

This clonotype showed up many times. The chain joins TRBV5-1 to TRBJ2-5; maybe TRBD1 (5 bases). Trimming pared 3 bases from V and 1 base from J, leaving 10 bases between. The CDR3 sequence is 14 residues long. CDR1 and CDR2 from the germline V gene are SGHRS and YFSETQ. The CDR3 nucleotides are TGCGCCAGCAGCTCGATAGGGGCCCAAGAGACCCAGTACTTC. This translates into CASSSIGAQETQYF.